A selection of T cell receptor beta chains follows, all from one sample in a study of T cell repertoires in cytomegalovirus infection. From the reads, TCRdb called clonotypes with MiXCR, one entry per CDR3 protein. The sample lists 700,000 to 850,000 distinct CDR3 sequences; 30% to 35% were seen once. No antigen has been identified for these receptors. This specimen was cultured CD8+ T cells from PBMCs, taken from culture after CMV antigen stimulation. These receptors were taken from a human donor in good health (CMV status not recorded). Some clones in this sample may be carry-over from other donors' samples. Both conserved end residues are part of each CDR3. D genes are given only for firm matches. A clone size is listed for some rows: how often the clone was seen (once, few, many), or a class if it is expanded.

CDR3 DNA: TGTGCCAGCAGCCAAAGACAGGGGGCGAGAACTGAAGCTTTCTTT; CDR3 protein: CASSQRQGARTEAFF; J gene: TRBJ1-1; clone size: .; V gene: TRBV7-9; D gene: TRBD1
CDR3 DNA: TGTGCCAGCAGTAATTTGCCAGGGGGGGACTACGAGCAGTACTTC; CDR3 protein: CASSNLPGGDYEQYF; J gene: TRBJ2-7; clone size: .; V gene: TRBV6-4; D gene: .
CDR3 DNA: TGTGCCAGCAGTTCAGCCAACAGGGCAGATACGCAGTATTTT; CDR3 protein: CASSSANRADTQYF; J gene: TRBJ2-3; clone size: .; V gene: TRBV28; D gene: .
CDR3 DNA: TGTGCCAGCAGTTTAGGCTTAATCTACACCTTC; CDR3 protein: CASSLGLIYTF; J gene: TRBJ1-2; clone size: few; V gene: TRBV12-3/TRBV12-4; D gene: .
CDR3 DNA: TGTGCCAGCAGCCCGAGTGGAGCGGGGGCCAGCACAGATACGCAGTATTTT; CDR3 protein: CASSPSGAGASTDTQYF; J gene: TRBJ2-3; clone size: .; V gene: TRBV9; D gene: TRBD2
CDR3 DNA: TGCGCCAGCAGCCGGACTAGCGGGGGGACCTACAATGAGCAGTTCTTC; CDR3 protein: CASSRTSGGTYNEQFF; J gene: TRBJ2-1; clone size: few; V gene: TRBV5-1; D gene: TRBD2
CDR3 DNA: TGTGCCAGCAGCTTACGGCAGTACAATCAGCCCCAGCATTTT; CDR3 protein: CASSLRQYNQPQHF; J gene: TRBJ1-5; clone size: many; V gene: TRBV7-8; D gene: .
CDR3 DNA: TGCGCCAGCAGCCAAGATCCCGGAAACACCATATATTTT; CDR3 protein: CASSQDPGNTIYF; J gene: TRBJ1-3; clone size: few; V gene: TRBV4-1; D gene: .
CDR3 DNA: TGTGCCAGCAGCCCAAGGACAGGGGTGGTTTACAATGAGCAGTTCTTC; CDR3 protein: CASSPRTGVVYNEQFF; J gene: TRBJ2-1; clone size: few; V gene: TRBV7-8; D gene: TRBD1
CDR3 DNA: TGTGCCAGCACCCCGACTAGCGGGGGGGCCGTAGGAGAGACCCAGTACTTC; CDR3 protein: CASTPTSGGAVGETQYF; J gene: TRBJ2-5; clone size: few; V gene: TRBV28; D gene: TRBD2
CDR3 DNA: TGTGCCAGCAAGGTACTAACAGGGGAGGATGGCTACACCTTC; CDR3 protein: CASKVLTGEDGYTF; J gene: TRBJ1-2; clone size: few; V gene: TRBV2; D gene: TRBD1
CDR3 DNA: TGTGCCAGCAGCTTTATAAGCGGGTCCTACAATGAGCAGTTCTTC; CDR3 protein: CASSFISGSYNEQFF; J gene: TRBJ2-1; clone size: .; V gene: TRBV12-3/TRBV12-4; D gene: .
CDR3 DNA: TGTGCCAGCAGTTACTCGTGGGCCAGTAGCGAGGTCGATGAGCAGTTCTTC; CDR3 protein: CASSYSWASSEVDEQFF; J gene: TRBJ2-1; clone size: .; V gene: TRBV6-5; D gene: .
CDR3 DNA: TGTGCCAGCAGCGTAGTTAGCCAGTTTGATGAGCAGTTCTTC; CDR3 protein: CASSVVSQFDEQFF; J gene: TRBJ2-1; clone size: few; V gene: TRBV9; D gene: .
CDR3 DNA: TGTGCCAGCGCTTCGGGACTAGGGACGCCCACGCAGTATTTT; CDR3 protein: CASASGLGTPTQYF; J gene: TRBJ2-3; clone size: few; V gene: TRBV11-2; D gene: TRBD2
CDR3 DNA: TGTGCCAGCAGCTTAGTCCAGGGGGAGAGGGGCTACACCTTC; CDR3 protein: CASSLVQGERGYTF; J gene: TRBJ1-2; clone size: .; V gene: TRBV7-8; D gene: TRBD1
CDR3 DNA: TGTGCCAGCAGCTCGCCCCGACAGGGATCAAACACTGAAGCTTTCTTT; CDR3 protein: CASSSPRQGSNTEAFF; J gene: TRBJ1-1; clone size: few; V gene: TRBV7-8; D gene: TRBD1
CDR3 DNA: TGTGCCAGCAGTGAACGACAGATTATTGAAGCTTTCTTT; CDR3 protein: CASSERQIIEAFF; J gene: TRBJ1-1; clone size: few; V gene: TRBV2; D gene: .
CDR3 DNA: TGTGCCAGCAGTTACGGGGGCGGGGGGATGAATGAGCAGTTCTTC; CDR3 protein: CASSYGGGGMNEQFF; J gene: TRBJ2-1; clone size: .; V gene: TRBV6-5; D gene: TRBD2
CDR3 DNA: TGTGCCAGCACCCCCTTACCAGGGACAGTCTATGGCTACACCTTC; CDR3 protein: CASTPLPGTVYGYTF; J gene: TRBJ1-2; clone size: .; V gene: TRBV6-5; D gene: TRBD1
CDR3 DNA: TGTGCCAGCAGTTACTCGCTAAAAAAGCCCCAGCATTTT; CDR3 protein: CASSYSLKKPQHF; J gene: TRBJ1-5; clone size: .; V gene: TRBV6-6; D gene: .
CDR3 DNA: TGTGCCAGCGCCGGACAGGGGAGATCGGGGGGCAAGGCAGTTGAGCAGTTCTTC; CDR3 protein: CASAGQGRSGGKAVEQFF; J gene: TRBJ2-1; clone size: few; V gene: TRBV9; D gene: TRBD1
CDR3 DNA: TGTGCTTTCGGACAGGGGGGACCTAGAGGCTACACCTTC; CDR3 protein: CAFGQGGPRGYTF; J gene: TRBJ1-2; clone size: .; V gene: TRBV6-1; D gene: TRBD1
CDR3 DNA: TGTGCCAGCAGAACAGGGATATCCACTGAAGCTTTCTTT; CDR3 protein: CASRTGISTEAFF; J gene: TRBJ1-1; clone size: .; V gene: TRBV6-6; D gene: .
CDR3 DNA: TGTGCCAGCAGCTGGGACAGGGGAGGCACAGATACGCAGTATTTT; CDR3 protein: CASSWDRGGTDTQYF; J gene: TRBJ2-3; clone size: many; V gene: TRBV7-2; D gene: TRBD1
CDR3 DNA: TGTGCCAGCAGCTGGATGGGGGCCAGAGAAGAGACCCAGTACTTC; CDR3 protein: CASSWMGAREETQYF; J gene: TRBJ2-5; clone size: many; V gene: TRBV7-8; D gene: .
CDR3 DNA: TGTGCCAGCAGCGGAGGAGCCGCTGGTCCCCGGGTGGCTGAGCAGTTCTTC; CDR3 protein: CASSGGAAGPRVAEQFF; J gene: TRBJ2-1; clone size: .; V gene: TRBV7-9; D gene: .
CDR3 DNA: TGTGCCAGTAGTATCATTGTCGGCCACTCCTACGAGCAGTACTTC; CDR3 protein: CASSIIVGHSYEQYF; J gene: TRBJ2-7; clone size: few; V gene: TRBV19; D gene: .
CDR3 DNA: TGTGCCAGCAGCTCTGACAGGGCAACTAATGAAAAACTGTTTTTT; CDR3 protein: CASSSDRATNEKLFF; J gene: TRBJ1-4; clone size: .; V gene: TRBV5-6; D gene: TRBD1
CDR3 DNA: TGTGCCAGCAGCTATGGAGTAGCGGATGCAGGCACAGATACGCAGTATTTT; CDR3 protein: CASSYGVADAGTDTQYF; J gene: TRBJ2-3; clone size: many; V gene: TRBV7-8; D gene: .
CDR3 DNA: TGTGCCAGCAGCTTGGTGGGGGTGAATGAGCAGTTCTTC; CDR3 protein: CASSLVGVNEQFF; J gene: TRBJ2-1; clone size: few; V gene: TRBV5-8; D gene: .
CDR3 DNA: TGTGCCATCAGGATTTGGACTAGTAACGGGGGACTCTCCTACAATGAGCAGTTCTTC; CDR3 protein: CAIRIWTSNGGLSYNEQFF; J gene: TRBJ2-1; clone size: .; V gene: TRBV10-3; D gene: TRBD2
CDR3 DNA: TGTGCCAGTAGTACCCTGGACGGATACCAAGAGACCCAGTACTTC; CDR3 protein: CASSTLDGYQETQYF; J gene: TRBJ2-5; clone size: .; V gene: TRBV19; D gene: .
CDR3 DNA: TGTGCCAGCAGTTTCATCTTTGGACAGGTCAATGAAAAACTGTTTTTT; CDR3 protein: CASSFIFGQVNEKLFF; J gene: TRBJ1-4; clone size: .; V gene: TRBV12-3/TRBV12-4; D gene: TRBD1
CDR3 DNA: TGTGCCAGCAGGGCGGGGTGGACTGAAGCTTTCTTT; CDR3 protein: CASRAGWTEAFF; J gene: TRBJ1-1; clone size: few; V gene: TRBV25-1; D gene: .
CDR3 DNA: TGTGCCAGCATCGGGACAGGGGGTTACGGCTACACCTTC; CDR3 protein: CASIGTGGYGYTF; J gene: TRBJ1-2; clone size: few; V gene: TRBV2; D gene: TRBD1
CDR3 DNA: TGTGCCAGCAGATGGGGCCTTGGCACCGGGGAGCTGTTTTTT; CDR3 protein: CASRWGLGTGELFF; J gene: TRBJ2-2; clone size: many; V gene: TRBV7-2; D gene: .
CDR3 DNA: TGTGCCAGCAGCCCGGAGGTGGACAGGGATGCAGATACGCAGTATTTT; CDR3 protein: CASSPEVDRDADTQYF; J gene: TRBJ2-3; clone size: .; V gene: TRBV5-4; D gene: TRBD1
CDR3 DNA: TGTGCCAGCACACCTCAGCGGAGTCCGCTCTACAATGAGCAGTTCTTC; CDR3 protein: CASTPQRSPLYNEQFF; J gene: TRBJ2-1; clone size: .; V gene: TRBV11-2; D gene: .
CDR3 DNA: TGTGCCATACGACGGGACAGCCAAGAGACCCAGTACTTC; CDR3 protein: CAIRRDSQETQYF; J gene: TRBJ2-5; clone size: .; V gene: TRBV6-1; D gene: TRBD1
CDR3 DNA: TGTGCCAGCAGCATCGGGACTCATCAGCCCCAGCATTTT; CDR3 protein: CASSIGTHQPQHF; J gene: TRBJ1-5; clone size: few; V gene: TRBV12-3/TRBV12-4; D gene: .
CDR3 DNA: TGTGCCAGCAAGGTTCGGTGGGTCCAATACGAACGACTGGGGGAGCAAGAGACCCAGTACTTC; CDR3 protein: CASKVRWVQYERLGEQETQYF; J gene: TRBJ2-5; clone size: many; V gene: TRBV6-1; D gene: .
CDR3 DNA: TGTGCCAGCAGCTTGGATAAGTCAGCCAGCTATGGCTACACCTTC; CDR3 protein: CASSLDKSASYGYTF; J gene: TRBJ1-2; clone size: .; V gene: TRBV5-4; D gene: .
CDR3 DNA: TGCAGTGCTCCCACACGGGAGGCCGAAGCTTTCTTT; CDR3 protein: CSAPTREAEAFF; J gene: TRBJ1-1; clone size: .; V gene: TRBV20-1; D gene: .